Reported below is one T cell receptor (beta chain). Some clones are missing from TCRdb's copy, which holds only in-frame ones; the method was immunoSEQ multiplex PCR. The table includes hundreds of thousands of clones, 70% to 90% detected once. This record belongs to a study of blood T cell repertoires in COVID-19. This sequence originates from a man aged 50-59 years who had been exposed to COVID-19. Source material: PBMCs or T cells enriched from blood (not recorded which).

The CDR3 loop is CASSRLGLLGIQYF. The CDR3 DNA reads TGTGCCAGCAGCAGACTAGGGCTTTTAGGCATTCAGTACTTC. This chain uses TRBV7-9 with TRBJ2-4, with TRBD2 as a possible D gene (6 bases). V lost 5 bases and J 9 bases, leaving 17 bases between the germline ends. The CDR3 length is 14 residues. CDR1 and CDR2 from the germline V gene are SEHNR and FQNEAQ (reference sequence).